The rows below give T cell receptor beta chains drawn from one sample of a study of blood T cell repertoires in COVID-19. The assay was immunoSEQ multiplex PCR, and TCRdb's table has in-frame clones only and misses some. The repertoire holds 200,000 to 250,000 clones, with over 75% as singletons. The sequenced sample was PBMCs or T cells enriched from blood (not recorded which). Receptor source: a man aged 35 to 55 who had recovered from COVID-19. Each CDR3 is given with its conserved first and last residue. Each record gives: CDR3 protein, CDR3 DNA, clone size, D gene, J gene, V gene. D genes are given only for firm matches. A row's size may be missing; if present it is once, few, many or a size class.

CDR3 protein: CASSMGSGSTDTQYF; CDR3 DNA: TGTGCCAGTAGTATGGGTAGCGGGAGCACAGATACGCAGTATTTT; clone size: .; D gene: TRBD2; J gene: TRBJ2-3; V gene: TRBV19
CDR3 protein: CASSRTSNAGELFF; CDR3 DNA: TGTGCCAGCAGTCGGACTAGCAACGCCGGGGAGCTGTTTTTT; clone size: .; D gene: TRBD2; J gene: TRBJ2-2; V gene: TRBV6-6
CDR3 protein: CATSDLEAPSNQPQHF; CDR3 DNA: TGTGCCACCAGTGATTTGGAGGCCCCAAGCAATCAGCCCCAGCATTTT; clone size: .; D gene: .; J gene: TRBJ1-5; V gene: TRBV24-1
CDR3 protein: CASSLTQGKPLHF; CDR3 DNA: TGTGCCAGCAGTTTAACACAGGGTAAACCCCTCCACTTT; clone size: .; D gene: .; J gene: TRBJ1-6; V gene: TRBV12-3/TRBV12-4
CDR3 protein: CASSHTGTGANVLTF; CDR3 DNA: TGTGCCAGCAGCCACACGGGGACTGGGGCCAACGTCCTGACTTTC; clone size: .; D gene: .; J gene: TRBJ2-6; V gene: TRBV7-3
CDR3 protein: CSVEEKEGAHFQETQYF; CDR3 DNA: TGCAGCGTTGAAGAGAAGGAGGGCGCTCACTTCCAAGAGACCCAGTACTTC; clone size: .; D gene: .; J gene: TRBJ2-5; V gene: TRBV29-1
CDR3 protein: CASRQLAGGFNEQFF; CDR3 DNA: TGTGCCAGCAGACAACTAGCGGGAGGGTTTAATGAGCAGTTCTTC; clone size: .; D gene: TRBD2; J gene: TRBJ2-1; V gene: TRBV2
CDR3 protein: CASSLGLAGTDTQYF; CDR3 DNA: TGTGCCAGCAGCCTCGGACTAGCGGGTACAGATACGCAGTATTTT; clone size: .; D gene: TRBD2; J gene: TRBJ2-3; V gene: TRBV14
CDR3 protein: CASTTTSGDYNEQFF; CDR3 DNA: TGTGCCAGCACCACCACTAGCGGGGACTACAATGAGCAGTTCTTC; clone size: medium-sized; D gene: TRBD2; J gene: TRBJ2-1; V gene: TRBV6-5
CDR3 protein: CASSPRDRNVYGYTF; CDR3 DNA: TGTGCCAGCTCACCAAGGGACAGGAATGTCTATGGCTACACCTTC; clone size: .; D gene: TRBD1; J gene: TRBJ1-2; V gene: TRBV18
CDR3 protein: CASSRLRADTQYF; CDR3 DNA: TGCGCCAGCAGCCGCCTACGAGCAGATACGCAGTATTTT; clone size: .; D gene: .; J gene: TRBJ2-3; V gene: TRBV5-1
CDR3 protein: CAISDISGELFF; CDR3 DNA: TGTGCCATCAGTGATATCTCCGGGGAGCTGTTTTTT; clone size: .; D gene: .; J gene: TRBJ2-2; V gene: TRBV10-3
CDR3 protein: CASSLPQGRGNEQFF; CDR3 DNA: TGTGCCAGCAGCTTACCCCAGGGCCGAGGCAATGAGCAGTTCTTC; clone size: .; D gene: .; J gene: TRBJ2-1; V gene: TRBV5-4
CDR3 protein: CASSRGLAGGGQYEGYF; CDR3 DNA: TGTGCCAGCAGCCGAGGACTAGCGGGAGGAGGCCAATACGAGGGGTACTTC; clone size: once; D gene: TRBD2; J gene: TRBJ2-7; V gene: TRBV3-1/TRBV3-2
CDR3 protein: CASSILYRVQFF; CDR3 DNA: TGTGCCAGCAGCATCCTTTACAGGGTGCAGTTCTTC; clone size: .; D gene: .; J gene: TRBJ2-1; V gene: TRBV6-5
CDR3 protein: CASSLSGGGPTDTQYF; CDR3 DNA: TGTGCCAGCAGCCTCTCCGGGGGAGGGCCCACAGATACGCAGTATTTT; clone size: .; D gene: TRBD2; J gene: TRBJ2-3; V gene: TRBV6-6
CDR3 protein: CASSQGGGRKTQYF; CDR3 DNA: TGTGCCAGCAGCCAAGGTGGAGGACGGAAGACCCAGTACTTC; clone size: few; D gene: .; J gene: TRBJ2-5; V gene: TRBV3-1/TRBV3-2
CDR3 protein: CASSPEGGGIYNEQFF; CDR3 DNA: TGTGCCAGCAGTCCCGAAGGGGGCGGAATCTACAATGAGCAGTTCTTC; clone size: .; D gene: TRBD1; J gene: TRBJ2-1; V gene: TRBV6-4
CDR3 protein: CASSSQQYNSPLHF; CDR3 DNA: TGTGCCAGCAGCTCGCAACAGTATAATTCACCCCTCCACTTT; clone size: .; D gene: .; J gene: TRBJ1-6; V gene: TRBV11-2
CDR3 protein: CASRGGGGNTGELFF; CDR3 DNA: TGTGCCAGCAGGGGAGGGGGTGGCAACACCGGGGAGCTGTTTTTT; clone size: .; D gene: .; J gene: TRBJ2-2; V gene: TRBV25-1
CDR3 protein: CASSQERGGYNSPLHF; CDR3 DNA: TGTGCCAGCAGCCAAGAGAGGGGGGGGTATAATTCACCCCTCCACTTT; clone size: .; D gene: .; J gene: TRBJ1-6; V gene: TRBV3-1/TRBV3-2
CDR3 protein: CASSQDKNNNYGYTF; CDR3 DNA: TGTGCCAGCAGCCAAGACAAAAACAATAACTATGGCTACACCTTC; clone size: .; D gene: .; J gene: TRBJ1-2; V gene: TRBV4-2
CDR3 protein: CAISESLFANYGYTF; CDR3 DNA: TGTGCCATCAGTGAGTCCCTGTTTGCTAACTATGGCTACACCTTC; clone size: .; D gene: .; J gene: TRBJ1-2; V gene: TRBV10-3
CDR3 protein: CASSLTGVNTGELFF; CDR3 DNA: TGCGCCAGCAGCTTGACAGGGGTTAACACCGGGGAGCTGTTTTTT; clone size: .; D gene: TRBD1; J gene: TRBJ2-2; V gene: TRBV5-1
CDR3 protein: CAISTDSSYEQYF; CDR3 DNA: TGTGCCATCTCGACAGATTCCTCCTACGAGCAGTACTTC; clone size: once; D gene: .; J gene: TRBJ2-7; V gene: TRBV10-3
CDR3 protein: CAISAIQGGSQPQHF; CDR3 DNA: TGTGCCATCAGTGCAATACAGGGGGGAAGCCAGCCCCAGCATTTT; clone size: .; D gene: TRBD1; J gene: TRBJ1-5; V gene: TRBV10-3
CDR3 protein: CASSEMYNVVGYTF; CDR3 DNA: TGTGCCAGCAGTGAAATGTATAATGTTGTCGGCTACACCTTC; clone size: .; D gene: .; J gene: TRBJ1-2; V gene: TRBV6-1